This TCR beta chain was recorded in a study of blood T cell repertoires in COVID-19 (TCRdb year 2020). Looking at the study overall: Samples from collaborators originated in the United States, Italy and Spain and spanned both the acute and convalescent phases of COVID-19. The samples were drawn from the first 160 participants of the ongoing ImmuneRACE study and from over 950 subjects provided by 6 global collaborators. Sample metadata almost always included a de-identified subject ID, COVID-19 status, age in years and sex. The dataset comprised deeply sampled blood TCRbeta repertoires from subjects exposed to, actively infected with, or recovered from COVID-19. The material from the prospective study consisted of cDNA or gDNA derived from T cells, B-cell-depleted T cells, or PBMCs. A freely available public database, intended as a resource for researchers studying the immune response to SARS-CoV-2, is where the repertoires were released. Where available, HLA class I and class II types were taken from metadata supplied by the sample provider and were not determined by assay-based typing.

Measured from the cysteine to the phenylalanine, the CDR3 is 13 residues long. This entry keeps only the CDR3 DNA: 39 bases, framed from base 1. V is clipped by 3 bases and J by 4 bases, and the sequence between their germline boundaries is 9 bases long. CDR1 is given as MDHEN and CDR2 as SYDVKM, both from the germline V gene. With regard to this clone: Its recognized antigen is unknown. Per-base qualities were not stored, and no clone one base away is much larger.

Whole blood was collected in K2EDTA tubes by collaborating institutions according to the institutions' own protocols. For TCRbeta analysis, collaborators shipped samples in one of three forms: frozen whole blood, isolated PBMCs, or DNA extracted from either of those sample types. Paper-wide results and their limitations: How much clinical and demographic metadata was included differed by source and by participant, and the metadata was provided uncurated.

TCRbeta CDR3 regions were amplified from genomic DNA using the immunoSEQ Assay, a bias-controlled multiplex PCR. The paper's data handling went like this. Within the assay, amplification of reference gene primers was used to estimate how many nucleated cells each sample contained. Sequence reads were collapsed and filtered to measure the absolute abundance of every unique TCRbeta CDR3 rearrangement. For each sample, productive Simpson clonality was calculated by taking the square root of Simpson's diversity index across productive rearrangements. Drawn from immuneACCESS, this table holds only the in-frame rearrangements with V and J called that TCRdb kept. Clones are partly lost; checked studies trace under half to an unresolved V gene and leave the rest unexplained. D and trimming were read from the DNA, whereas the V and J calls and clone size are those reported in that table. The sample includes around 200,000 clones, with 75% to 90% observed a single time. The ten top clones hold around 1.1% of the sample.

The rearranged segments are TRBV28 and TRBJ1-2; 5 matching bases give a weak D call of TRBD1. Input material: peripheral blood. The receptor was derived from a man younger than 45 with acute or convalescent COVID-19. DNA sequence: TGTGCCAGCAGTTTTAGGGGTGGCTATGGCTACACCTTC. This encodes CASSFRGGYGYTF.